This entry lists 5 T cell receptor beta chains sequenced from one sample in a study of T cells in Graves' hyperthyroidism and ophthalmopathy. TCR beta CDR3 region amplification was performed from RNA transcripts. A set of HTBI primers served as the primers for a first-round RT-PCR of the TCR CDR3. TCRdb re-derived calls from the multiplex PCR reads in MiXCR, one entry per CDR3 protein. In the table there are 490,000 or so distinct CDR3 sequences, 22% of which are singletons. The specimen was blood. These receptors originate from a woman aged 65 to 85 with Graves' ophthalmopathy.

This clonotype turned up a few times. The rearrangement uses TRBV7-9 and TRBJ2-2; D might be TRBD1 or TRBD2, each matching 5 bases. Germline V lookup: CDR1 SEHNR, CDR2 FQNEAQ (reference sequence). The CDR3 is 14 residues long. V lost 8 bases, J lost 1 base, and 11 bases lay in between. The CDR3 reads CASHGAGNTGELFF. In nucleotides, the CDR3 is TGTGCCAGCCATGGGGCGGGGAACACCGGGGAGCTGTTTTTT.

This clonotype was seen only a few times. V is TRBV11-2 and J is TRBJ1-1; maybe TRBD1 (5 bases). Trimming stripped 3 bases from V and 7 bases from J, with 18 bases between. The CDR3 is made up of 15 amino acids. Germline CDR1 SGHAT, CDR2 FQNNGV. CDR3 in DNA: TGTGCCAGCAGCTTCTCCGGGACCTGGGATGGTGAAGCTTTCTTT. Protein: CASSFSGTWDGEAFF.

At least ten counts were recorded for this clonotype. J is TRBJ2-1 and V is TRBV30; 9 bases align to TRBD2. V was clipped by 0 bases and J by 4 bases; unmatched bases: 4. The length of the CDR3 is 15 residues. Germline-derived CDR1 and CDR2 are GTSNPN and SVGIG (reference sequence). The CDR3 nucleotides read TGTGCCTGGAGTGTAACTAGCGGGCTTTACAATGAGCAGTTCTTC. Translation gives CAWSVTSGLYNEQFF.

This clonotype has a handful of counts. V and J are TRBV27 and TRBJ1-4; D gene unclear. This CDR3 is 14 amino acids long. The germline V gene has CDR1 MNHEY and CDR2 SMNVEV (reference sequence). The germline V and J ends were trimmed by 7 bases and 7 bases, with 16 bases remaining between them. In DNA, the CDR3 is TGTGCCAGCACCCCTTCGGGTGGAGGTGAAAAACTGTTTTTT. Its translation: CASTPSGGGEKLFF.

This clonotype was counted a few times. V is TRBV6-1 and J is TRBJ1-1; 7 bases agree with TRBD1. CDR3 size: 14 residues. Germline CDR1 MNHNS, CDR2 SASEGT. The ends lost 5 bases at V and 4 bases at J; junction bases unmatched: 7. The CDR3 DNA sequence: TGTGCCAGCAGTACTCAGACAGGGACCACTGAAGCTTTCTTT. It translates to CASSTQTGTTEAFF.